Reported below is one T cell receptor beta chain. This clone occurred a few times. The specificity of this receptor is unknown. No much larger clonotype is one base removed from it; base qualities were not supplied. Distinct nucleotide sequences in the sample also encode this CDR3. The data are from a study of Ad26.COV2.S vaccination and SARS-CoV-2 variants (dated by TCRdb to the early 2020s). For the wider study: Donors in the vaccine arm were drawn from COV1001, a multicentre, randomized, double-blind, placebo-controlled phase I-IIa trial testing Ad26.COV2.S in healthy adults. Ad26.COV2.S was administered intramuscularly at 5 x 10^10 or 1 x 10^11 viral particles, either as a single shot or as two shots given 56 days apart. Sequencing of the TCRbeta repertoire served to evaluate the specificity and breadth of SARS-CoV-2-reactive T cell receptors following Ad26.COV2.S vaccination. Throughout the experiments and outcome assessment, investigators stayed blinded to trial group allocation. A total of 32 samples were included in the TCR-sequenced set, comprising around 19 Ad26.COV2.S vaccine recipients, 5 placebo recipients and 8 SARS-CoV-2 convalescent individuals. Trial participants were randomized into five groups of five: low-dose or high-dose Ad26.COV2.S given once or twice, or placebo on both occasions.

Results the study describes overall, beyond this receptor: Comparing responses between vaccine doses or regimens was not something the study was powered to do. After vaccination, spike-specific CD8+ and CD4+ T cell responses were reported to show substantial breadth. Comparable non-spike TCR breadth was observed between vaccine and placebo recipients, consistent with only spike being contained in the vaccine. The authors noted that total T cell responses may have been underestimated by the TCR breadth and depth analyses. Compared with placebo recipients, Ad26.COV2.S recipients showed higher spike-specific TCR breadth (P = 0.0014).

Interpreted using the paper, the treatment or condition label stands for: 15 to 20 received Ad26.COV2.S at low or high dose, single or two shots; five or six received placebo; per-sample allocation not given. Repertoires of vaccine and placebo recipients were sequenced from samples taken on day 63 after the first injection. In Cohort 1b, around 23 adults aged 18-55 years were enrolled at a single site in Boston, USA, between 29 July and 7 August 2020. Ad26.COV2.S was a replication-incompetent adenovirus type 26 vector that expressed a prefusion-stabilized SARS-CoV-2 spike protein derived from the original Wuhan strain. The CDR3, from cysteine to phenylalanine, totals 15 residues. CDR3 DNA is the only sequence kept; it has 45 bases, read in frame from the first base. Ends trimmed: V by 0 bases, J by 7 bases; bases unmatched to a gene: 3. The germline V gene specifies MRHNA as CDR1 and SNTAGT as CDR2.

The immunoSEQ Assay was the method used to sequence TCRbeta CDR3 regions. After extraction, genomic DNA underwent amplification by bias-controlled multiplex PCR, followed by high-throughput sequencing. Per the original workflow: To quantify the absolute abundance of every unique TCRbeta CDR3 region, sequences were collapsed and filtered. T cell fraction was estimated by normalizing TCRbeta template counts to usable DNA, with usable DNA measured through amplification of reference genes found in all nucleated cells. Repertoire TCRs were annotated as SARS-CoV-2-specific when V gene, CDR3 amino acid sequence and J gene were exactly matched to a known reactive TCR set. The reference SARS-CoV-2 TCR set was derived from MIRA and filtered for enrichment in COVID-19-positive ImmuneCODE repertoires, a step that removed public or cross-reactive TCRs. Using the MIRA antigens, annotated TCRs were further analysed by specific ORF or by position within an ORF. Breadth was defined as the number of annotated unique rearrangements divided by the total number of unique productive rearrangements, and depth was defined as the summed frequency of the annotated unique rearrangements. Group comparisons of TCR breadth used two-sided Wilcoxon rank-sum tests. TCRdb provides this immuneACCESS table in a form limited to in-frame rearrangements. Some clones are lacking; in checked studies, under half of them reflect an unresolved V gene, and why the rest are absent is not known. V, J and clone size are those of that table, while D and trimming were read from the DNA. Counted in this sample were a few hundred thousand clones; 88% of them appeared once. 3.6% of the sample rests with the top ten.

The chain was built from TRBV6-4 and TRBJ2-1; 10 bases in the middle match TRBD2. Sequences were derived from peripheral blood, sampled in a trial of Ad26.COV2.S vaccine versus placebo. This receptor was identified in a person aged 18-65 years who received the Ad26.COV2.S COVID-19 vaccine or a placebo. CDR3 sequence: CASSDSSGGANEQFF. The DNA is TGTGCCAGCAGTGACTCGAGCGGGGGGGCAAATGAGCAGTTCTTC.